These 23 T cell receptor beta chains originate from one sample sequenced in a study of blood T cell repertoires in COVID-19 (dated by TCRdb to the early 2020s). The library was produced with the immunoSEQ multiplex PCR assay. TCRdb obtained this table from immuneACCESS and retained in-frame rearrangements with V and J assigned. These tables miss some clones; where compared with another copy, unresolved V genes account for less than half of the shortfall, and the remainder is unexplained. This sample gives roughly 100,000 clones in total; about 80% of them show up just once. Together, the top ten hold 3.3% of the sample. Sequences were obtained from peripheral blood. These receptors were obtained from an elderly woman with active or convalescent COVID-19.

The rearrangement links TRBV5-4 to TRBJ2-3, with a weak D call TRBD1 (6 bases). Germline loops: CDR1 SGHNT, CDR2 YYREEE (reference sequence). This CDR3 has 15 residues. Trimming cost V 2 bases and J 2 bases, with 12 bases left between them. The CDR3 region is CASSFIRDTTDTQYF. The CDR3 coding sequence is TGTGCCAGCAGCTTCATCAGGGACACCACAGATACGCAGTATTTT. Drawing the rest from reference TRBV5-4 and TRBJ2-3, the complete variable domain is ETGVTQSPTHLIKTRGQQVTLRCSSQSGHNTVSWYQQALGQGPQFIFQYYREEENGRGNFPPRFSGLQFPNYSSELNVNALELDDSALYLCASSFIRDTTDTQYFGPGTRLTVL.

By sample share, this clone is medium-sized. The chain carries TRBV12-5 and TRBJ2-1; 13 bases map to TRBD2. The CDR3 totals 21 residues. The V gene end was trimmed by 2 bases and the J gene end by 4 bases; junction bases not matched to a gene: 17. Germline V CDR1 and CDR2: LGHNT, FRNRAP. The CDR3 coding sequence is TGTGCTAGTGGTTTGCCAAAGACTAGCGGGAGGACTCAGGAGTGGTACAATGAGCAGTTCTTC. It is translated as CASGLPKTSGRTQEWYNEQFF. Full variable domain (remainder filled in from reference TRBV12-5 and TRBJ2-1): DARVTQTPRHKVTEMGQEVTMRCQPILGHNTVFWYRQTMMQGLELLAYFRNRAPLDDSGMPKDRFSAEMPDATLATLKIQPSEPRDSAVYFCASGLPKTSGRTQEWYNEQFFGPGTRLTVL.

The rearrangement links TRBV4-1 to TRBJ2-1; D may be TRBD1 (7 bases). Deletions cut 4 bases from V and 8 bases from J, with 21 bases between. This CDR3 is built from 16 residues. Per germline, CDR1 MGHRA and CDR2 YSYEKL. The CDR3 reads CASSPGGNRGNDEQFF. The CDR3 region has the DNA TGCGCCAGCAGCCCTGGAGGGAACAGGGGAAACGATGAGCAGTTCTTC.

The chain combines TRBV5-4 with TRBJ2-1; maybe TRBD1 (5 bases). Deletions cut 4 bases from V and 1 base from J, with 9 bases between. Germline loops: CDR1 SGHNT, CDR2 YYREEE (reference sequence). The CDR3 sequence is 14 residues long. This CDR3 reads CASSPDSSYNEQFF. CDR3 DNA sequence: TGTGCCAGCAGCCCCGACAGTTCCTACAATGAGCAGTTCTTC.

The V and J genes are TRBV28 and TRBJ1-2; 9 bases line up with TRBD1. CDR1 is MDHEN and CDR2 is SYDVKM in the germline V gene. The junction had 5 bases not matched to a gene; V was cut back by 5 bases and J by 7 bases. The CDR3 has 13 amino acids. CDR3 DNA: TGTGCCAGCAGTGCGGGACAGGGTCCTGGCTACACCTTC. This encodes CASSAGQGPGYTF.

This chain joins TRBV7-9 and TRBJ2-7; TRBD1 agrees at 7 bases. Germline values: CDR1 SEHNR, CDR2 FQNEAQ (reference sequence). V lost 5 bases to trimming and J lost 0 bases; unmatched junction nucleotides: 10. This CDR3 is built from 16 residues. The CDR3 DNA reads TGTGCCAGCAGCCCGCGGACAGGCAGCGACTCCTACGAGCAGTACTTC. Its translation: CASSPRTGSDSYEQYF.

This sequence joins TRBV14 and TRBJ2-1; D is unresolved. V was cut by 2 bases and J by 4 bases, with 12 bases left in between. Germline V gives CDR1 SGHDN, CDR2 FVKESK. The CDR3 has 15 residues. CDR3 residues: CASSQLPGLYNEQFF. CDR3 bases: TGTGCCAGCAGCCAATTGCCTGGCCTTTACAATGAGCAGTTCTTC. Together with reference TRBV14 and TRBJ2-1, the CDR3 gives the full variable domain: EAGVTQFPSHSVIEKGQTVTLRCDPISGHDNLYWYRRVMGKEIKFLLHFVKESKQDESGMPNNRFLAERTGGTYSTLKVQPAELEDSGVYFCASSQLPGLYNEQFFGPGTRLTVL.

The count of this clone is one. This rearrangement joins TRBV7-8 to TRBJ1-1, with D perhaps TRBD1 (5 bases). V lost 5 bases, J lost 1 base, and 14 bases lay in between. CDR1 and CDR2 from the germline V gene are SGHVS and FQNEAQ. The CDR3 is 15 amino acids. The CDR3 DNA reads as TGTGCCAGCAGCCCCCGACGCACAGGGAACACTGAAGCTTTCTTT. Protein sequence: CASSPRRTGNTEAFF.

The chain carries TRBV7-9 and TRBJ1-5; D is undetermined. Germline assignment: CDR1 SEHNR and CDR2 FQNEAQ (reference sequence). Between the trimmed V and J ends, which lost 3 bases and 4 bases, there was a span of 16 bases. The CDR3 consists of 16 residues. The CDR3 sequence is CASSFDPGNSNQPQHF. DNA of the CDR3: TGTGCCAGCAGCTTCGACCCGGGAAATTCAAATCAGCCCCAGCATTTT.

Regarding this clone: The identical CDR3 is also encoded by other nucleotide sequences in the sample. This rearrangement joins TRBV28 to TRBJ2-5, with no clear D. Germline V gene lookup returns CDR1 MDHEN and CDR2 SYDVKM. The CDR3 runs to 11 residues. The germline V and J ends were trimmed by 5 bases and 5 bases, with 6 bases remaining between them. The CDR3 region has the DNA TGTGCCAGCAGTCCCAGGGAGACCCAGTACTTC. Translating gives CASSPRETQYF. The variable domain in full, completed from reference TRBV28 and TRBJ2-5, reads DVKVTQSSRYLVKRTGEKVFLECVQDMDHENMFWYRQDPGLGLRLIYFSYDVKMKEKGDIPEGYSVSREKKERFSLILESASTNQTSMYLCASSPRETQYFGPGTRLLVL.

The V gene is TRBV6-5, the J gene TRBJ1-2; TRBD1 matches at 8 bases. The V and J ends lost 7 bases and 4 bases, in that order; junction bases with no gene match: 8. Germline V lookup: CDR1 MNHEY, CDR2 SVGAGI. This CDR3 contains 14 residues. The CDR3 protein is CASTTGQGAYGYTF. For the CDR3, the DNA is TGTGCCAGCACCACCGGACAGGGTGCCTATGGCTACACCTTC.

The chain links TRBV27 to TRBJ1-6; unclear D gene. CDR3 length equals 15 residues. The V end was cut by 1 base, the J end by 4 bases, with 8 bases between. CDR1 MNHEY and CDR2 SMNVEV come from the germline V gene (reference sequence). The CDR3 is CASSLFGNYNSPLHF. DNA of the CDR3: TGTGCCAGCAGTTTATTCGGGAATTATAATTCACCCCTCCACTTT.

The rearrangement uses TRBV2 and TRBJ1-6, with D unclear. V was pared by 7 bases and J by 14 bases, with 21 bases between. The CDR3 length is 14 residues. In germline, CDR1 is SNHLY, CDR2 FYNNEI. This CDR3 reads CASNPRGGPGALHF. CDR3 nucleotides: TGTGCCAGCAACCCACGGGGTGGGCCCGGCGCCCTCCACTTT. The full variable domain, in which reference TRBV2 and TRBJ1-6 provide the parts outside the CDR3, is EPEVTQTPSHQVTQMGQEVILRCVPISNHLYFYWYRQILGQKVEFLVSFYNNEISEKSEIFDDQFSVERPDGSNFTLKIRSTKLEDSAMYFCASNPRGGPGALHFGNGTRLTVT.

V gene TRBV7-9 combines with J gene TRBJ2-1, with 14 bases lining up with TRBD2. The J segment lost 5 bases and the V segment lost 4 bases, leaving 7 bases of the junction unmatched. Germline V lookup: CDR1 SEHNR, CDR2 FQNEAQ (reference sequence). The CDR3 loop spans 17 amino acids. The CDR3: CASSSGLAGGPNNEQFF. The CDR3 nucleotides are TGTGCCAGCAGCTCCGGACTAGCGGGGGGTCCCAACAATGAGCAGTTCTTC.

This chain joins TRBV7-2 and TRBJ1-1; TRBD1 agrees at 8 bases. With V trimmed by 3 bases and J by 4 bases, 7 bases remained unmatched. This CDR3 is built from 15 residues. Germline V gene data show CDR1 as SGHTA and CDR2 as FQGNSA. The CDR3 loop is CASSFWDRLGTEAFF. In nucleotides, the CDR3 is TGTGCCAGCAGCTTTTGGGACAGGTTGGGCACTGAAGCTTTCTTT.

The chain has TRBV2 and TRBJ2-7; 7 nucleotides align to TRBD1. The V gene end was trimmed by 5 bases and the J gene end by 6 bases; junction bases not matched to a gene: 10. CDR3 size: 14 residues. Germline-derived CDR1 and CDR2 are SNHLY and FYNNEI. CDR3 residues: CASSRQGHPAEQYF. The CDR3 DNA reads as TGTGCCAGCAGTCGACAGGGCCACCCGGCCGAGCAGTACTTC.

V and J are TRBV11-1 and TRBJ1-1, with D hard to call. Germline CDR1 and CDR2: SGHAT and FQDESV (reference sequence). CDR3 length: 16 residues. Trimming stripped 0 bases from V and 0 bases from J, with 11 bases between. The CDR3 loop reads CASSLAVQNMNTEAFF. CDR3 nucleotides: TGTGCCAGCAGCTTAGCGGTCCAGAACATGAACACTGAAGCTTTCTTT.

The chain recombines TRBV29-1 with TRBJ2-7; D gene unclear. Germline V gene data show CDR1 as SQVTM and CDR2 as ANQGSEA. The CDR3 is made up of 13 amino acids. Trimming removed 4 bases from V and 5 bases from J, with 15 bases in between. CDR3 amino acids: CSVGSPRLDEQYF. The CDR3 DNA sequence: TGCAGCGTTGGGAGTCCCCGCCTAGACGAGCAGTACTTC.

The chain is built from TRBV9 and TRBJ1-4, with TRBD1 identical over 9 bases. The CDR3 sequence is 15 residues long. Germline V gene data show CDR1 as SGDLS and CDR2 as YYNGEE. J gave up 7 bases and V 4 bases, and 8 bases lay outside the gene matches. CDR3 sequence reads: CASSNTGGLGEKLFF. CDR3 nucleotide sequence: TGTGCCAGCAGCAACACAGGGGGCCTAGGTGAAAAACTGTTTTTT. Together with reference TRBV9 and TRBJ1-4, the CDR3 gives the full variable domain: DSGVTQTPKHLITATGQRVTLRCSPRSGDLSVYWYQQSLDQGLQFLIQYYNGEERAKGNILERFSAQQFPDLHSELNLSSLELGDSALYFCASSNTGGLGEKLFFGSGTQLSVL.

The chain uses TRBV19 and TRBJ1-2, with 7 bases fitting TRBD1. V lost 5 bases to trimming and J lost 7 bases; unmatched junction nucleotides: 7. Germline V gene lookup returns CDR1 LNHDA and CDR2 SQIVND (reference sequence). There are 13 residues in the CDR3. This chain's CDR3 is CASSRQGPGGYTF. The CDR3 DNA reads as TGTGCCAGTAGTCGACAGGGACCCGGTGGCTACACCTTC.

The chain's CDR3 is CASSSGQNSNQPQHF. The CDR3 coding sequence is TGTGCCAGCAGCTCGGGACAGAATAGCAATCAGCCCCAGCATTTT. The gene calls are TRBV28 and TRBJ1-5; 7 bases align to TRBD1. After removal of 6 bases from V and 0 bases from J, the junction contained 5 bases not matched to a gene. The CDR3 consists of 15 residues. The germline CDR1 and CDR2 sequences are MDHEN and SYDVKM.

The chain carries TRBV28 and TRBJ2-7, with D possibly matching TRBD1 (6 bases). V lost 6 bases and J 6 bases, leaving 12 bases between the germline ends. The CDR3 sequence is 12 residues long. The germline gives CDR1 MDHEN, CDR2 SYDVKM. CDR3 coding DNA: TGTGCCAGCAGCCTTAACAGGGCCGAGCAGTACTTC. This codes for CASSLNRAEQYF.

This chain joins TRBV4-3 and TRBJ1-2; D call uncertain. V lost 4 bases and J lost 0, with 12 bases in between. There are 15 residues in the CDR3. The germline CDR1 and CDR2 sequences are LGHNA and YSLEER. The CDR3 region has the DNA TGCGCCAGCAGCCTATACAGAGAGCCTAACTATGGCTACACCTTC. The encoded protein is CASSLYREPNYGYTF.